These 4 T cell receptor beta chains were all obtained from the same sample, sequenced in a study of cytomegalovirus exposure and HLA in healthy donors. PCR amplification relied on 60 Vbeta primers (plus 13 Jbeta primers). Sequencing used immunoSEQ multiplex PCR; TCRdb keeps in-frame clones, though not all of them. In the table there are fewer than 150,000 clones, more than 60% of which are singletons. Material: PBMCs. The receptors stem from a male donor in good health and CMV-seronegative.

This chain links TRBV9 with TRBJ1-3; a possible D gene is TRBD1 (6 bases). CDR1 is SGDLS and CDR2 is YYNGEE in the germline V gene. The CDR3 is made up of 15 amino acids. Trimming pared 4 bases from V and 0 bases from J, leaving 11 bases between. The CDR3 protein is CASSLQDSSGNTIYF. CDR3 sequence (DNA): TGTGCCAGCAGCTTACAGGACAGCTCTGGAAACACCATATATTTT.

A single count supports this clone. The V call is TRBV18, the J call TRBJ1-1; a weak D match, TRBD1 (6 bases). Trimming left V 3 bases short and J 7 bases short, with 9 bases between. CDR1 and CDR2 (germline): KGHSH, LQKENI. The CDR3 is 12 residues long. The CDR3: CASSPQQGEAFF. The CDR3 DNA reads TGTGCCAGCTCACCTCAACAGGGTGAAGCTTTCTTT.

The chain joins TRBV30 to TRBJ2-1; 10 bases agree with TRBD1. CDR1 and CDR2 (germline): GTSNPN, SVGIG (reference sequence). The J segment lost 6 bases and the V segment lost 4 bases, leaving 15 bases of the junction unmatched. The CDR3 totals 17 residues. The CDR3, as DNA: TGTGCCTGGATTTACCCCCCACCGGGACAGGGGAGCAATGAGCAGTTCTTC. Protein sequence: CAWIYPPPGQGSNEQFF.

The gene calls are TRBV18 and TRBJ1-4, with D perhaps matching TRBD1 (5 bases). CDR1 is KGHSH and CDR2 is LQKENI in the germline V gene. V was shortened by 10 bases and J by 8 bases, with 23 bases between the two germline ends. The CDR3 spans 15 residues. CDR3 DNA: TGTGCCACCACAAGACCAGGGACGGAGGGCGAAAAACTGTTTTTT. Amino acids: CATTRPGTEGEKLFF.